This paragraph reports one T cell receptor beta chain. Expressed TCRB transcripts were sequenced because the entire RNA isolate underwent reverse transcription. Sequenced by immunoSEQ multiplex PCR; TCRdb stores in-frame clones only, minus some. This sample has about 620,000 clones; 15% to 19% occur once, and the top ten carry 0.09% to 0.095%. These data originate in a study of beta chain features in type 1 diabetes. Study-wide background: Healthy donors and patients showed comparable age, gender and cell yields.

Sequencing used naive CD4+ T cells from blood. The sequence was collected from a man between 18 and 35 years old in good health.

CDR3 bases: TGTGCCTGGATGGGAGACAACTATGGCTACACCTTC. Protein sequence: CAWMGDNYGYTF. V and J are TRBV30 and TRBJ1-2; no firm D call. Germline loops: CDR1 GTSNPN, CDR2 SVGIG (reference sequence). V was trimmed by 4 bases and J by 2 bases, leaving 8 bases between them. The CDR3 totals 12 residues. Together with reference TRBV30 and TRBJ1-2, the CDR3 gives the full variable domain: SQTIHQWPATLVQPVGSPLSLECTVEGTSNPNLYWYRQAAGRGLQLLFYSVGIGQISSEVPQNLSASRPQDRQFILSSKKLLLSDSGFYLCAWMGDNYGYTFGSGTRLTVV.